These T cell receptor beta chains were read from a single sample in a study of shared clonotypes between healthy human individuals. Measured with immunoSEQ multiplex PCR; TCRdb has only the in-frame clones, and not every one. The data contain about 1.1 million clones, 60% to 85% of them singletons. Sequenced: memory CD4+ T cells from PBMCs. These receptors came from a man younger than 30 in good health. Some clones in this sample may be carry-over from other donors' samples. The CDR3 runs from the conserved cysteine through the conserved F or W. Fields, in order: D gene, V gene, J gene, clone size, CDR3 protein, CDR3 DNA. The D gene is left open where the match is weak. Part of the rows lack a size; the others show once, few, many or a class for expanded clones.

TRBD1	TRBV28	TRBJ1-4	NA	CASSFWGQGGEKLFF	TGTGCCAGCAGTTTTTGGGGACAGGGTGGTGAAAAACTGTTTTTT
TRBD1	TRBV4-1	TRBJ1-5	NA	CASSQGLGQGYSPQHF	TGCGCCAGCAGCCAAGGCCTGGGACAGGGTTATTCGCCCCAGCATTTT
TRBD1	TRBV5-8	TRBJ1-1	NA	CASSLQGHDTEAFF	TGTGCCAGCAGCCTACAGGGGCACGACACTGAAGCTTTCTTT
TRBD2	TRBV4-2	TRBJ2-7	NA	CASSQGWEGYEQYF	TGTGCCAGCAGCCAAGGGTGGGAGGGCTACGAGCAGTACTTC
NA	TRBV11-2	TRBJ2-3	NA	CASSLVPGLRGTDTQYF	TGTGCCAGCAGCTTAGTTCCAGGACTTAGGGGCACAGATACGCAGTATTTT
NA	TRBV20-1	TRBJ2-5	NA	CSATNPETQYF	TGCAGTGCTACGAACCCGGAGACCCAGTACTTC
TRBD2	TRBV29-1	TRBJ2-2	NA	CSVLSSSGARGELFF	TGCAGCGTTTTATCGTCTAGCGGGGCCCGCGGGGAGCTGTTTTTT
NA	TRBV6-6	TRBJ1-1	NA	CASTRVGIDTEAFF	TGTGCCAGCACGAGGGTGGGAATCGACACTGAAGCTTTCTTT
NA	TRBV4-1	TRBJ2-2	NA	CASSQDQRQGPGELFF	TGCGCCAGCAGCCAAGATCAGAGGCAGGGGCCCGGGGAGCTGTTTTTT
TRBD2	TRBV29-1	TRBJ2-3	NA	CSSSTSGSTDTQYF	TGCAGCAGCTCGACTAGCGGGAGTACAGATACGCAGTATTTT
NA	TRBV11-2	TRBJ1-1	NA	CASSLDGPNTEAFF	TGTGCCAGCAGCTTAGATGGCCCGAACACTGAAGCTTTCTTT
TRBD1	TRBV18	TRBJ2-7	NA	CASSPQGAGGYGEQYF	TGTGCCAGCTCACCACAAGGGGCAGGGGGCTATGGCGAGCAGTACTTC
TRBD1	TRBV5-4	TRBJ1-2	NA	CASRKRGTGIGYTF	TGTGCCAGCAGAAAGAGGGGGACAGGGATCGGCTACACCTTC
TRBD1	TRBV5-4	TRBJ2-5	NA	CASSLARTGDFLGETQYF	TGTGCCAGCAGCTTGGCCCGGACAGGGGATTTTCTGGGAGAGACCCAGTACTTC
NA	TRBV29-1	TRBJ2-2	NA	CSAAPRPGELFF	TGCAGCGCCGCCCCGCGCCCCGGGGAGCTGTTTTTT
NA	TRBV18	TRBJ2-7	once	CASSPFEGSEQYF	TGTGCCAGCTCACCATTCGAAGGGAGTGAGCAGTACTTC
TRBD2	TRBV7-2	TRBJ2-3	NA	CASSLYTGLAGAAQYF	TGTGCCAGCAGCTTATATACGGGCCTAGCGGGCGCCGCGCAGTATTTT
NA	TRBV6-6	TRBJ1-2	NA	CASQSRQYGYTF	TGTGCCTCCCAATCACGACAGTATGGCTACACCTTC
NA	TRBV7-2	TRBJ2-2	NA	CASSLSGRSGELFF	TGTGCCAGCAGCTTATCAGGGCGGTCCGGGGAGCTGTTTTTT
NA	TRBV27	TRBJ2-7	NA	CASSPGLRSYEQYF	TGTGCCAGCAGCCCGGGACTCCGATCCTACGAGCAGTACTTC
NA	TRBV5-1	TRBJ1-1	NA	CASSSLVSDTEAFF	TGCGCCAGCAGCTCTCTTGTTTCGGACACTGAAGCTTTCTTT
NA	TRBV2	TRBJ2-2	many	CASGVTNTGELFF	TGTGCCAGCGGGGTTACGAACACCGGGGAGCTGTTTTTT
NA	TRBV11-2	TRBJ2-5	NA	CASSWTWAQETQYF	TGTGCCAGCAGCTGGACCTGGGCCCAAGAGACCCAGTACTTC
NA	TRBV19	TRBJ2-7	NA	CASSILLGQAEQYF	TGTGCCAGTAGTATATTGCTGGGGCAGGCCGAGCAGTACTTC